This T cell receptor beta chain was recovered during a study of shared T cell receptors in the human thymus (dated by TCRdb to about 2021). As for the study more broadly: The study examined how self-reactive, shared T-cell receptor alpha chains are generated in the human thymus.

The CDR3 spans 14 residues, from the cysteine through the phenylalanine. Of all the DNA, just the CDR3 is kept, 42 bases in frame from base 1. Here V drops 6 bases and J drops 7 bases, and the junction holds 6 bases not matched to any gene. The germline V gene (reference sequence) yields SEHNR for CDR1 and FQNEAQ for CDR2. This clone appeared once. The clone's antigen remains unknown. No much larger clone is present one base from it, and per-base qualities are unavailable. The library was built by means of the immunoSEQ multiplex PCR assay. The table comes from immuneACCESS by way of TCRdb, which keeps in-frame sequences with V and J called. Part of the clones is missing from these tables; in studies checked, under half for an unresolved V gene and the rest for unknown reasons. The sample has approximately 760,000 clones on record, 70% to 90% of them singletons. Jointly, the top ten make up around 0.0099% of the sample.

These sequences were also reported in another study, on human thymus T cells. Per that second paper: Immunologically healthy infants undergoing open corrective cardiac surgery for congenital heart defects in Finland were used as donors. Thymus tissue was obtained as surgical resects removed during corrective cardiac surgery. Usage of V and J gene segments appeared to be biased in both the thymic and the peripheral blood repertoires. Highly overlapping thymic TCR repertoires among unrelated individuals were reported in the related research. The study described the TCR alpha and beta repertoires in about 8 infant thymus samples and a handful of matching peripheral blood samples. Donor ages ranged from roughly 7 to 250 days, and the cohort comprised about 6 male and a couple of female infants. Thymocytes were mechanically released from the tissue and were stored as pellets of about 9.5-33 million cells at -70 degrees C. A QIAsymphony instrument was used to extract genomic DNA from frozen cell pellets. The immunoSEQ multiplex PCR assay was used to amplify the TCRB and TCRAD loci from a standardized quantity of quality-controlled genomic DNA. The amplicons covered the V(D)J region and were long enough to include the CDR3 and to identify the V and J genes. Through the commercial immunoSEQ service, the amplicons were sequenced on an Illumina platform. Primer bias and sequencing errors were corrected as previously described, and TCRAD and TCRB definitions were based on the IMGT database. immunoSEQ Analyzer 3.0 and VDJTools were used for repertoire analysis, which covered basic statistics, V/J segment usage, diversity estimates, rarefaction and pairwise overlap. To estimate diversity, the Chao1, ChaoE, Efron-Thisted, Shannon and inverse Simpson indices were applied, and diversity was also estimated on datasets down-sampled to the smallest sample. Repertoire overlap was assessed by strict matching of CDR3 nucleotide sequence, V gene and J gene, and clustering was done by Jaccard-based multidimensional scaling. Thymus samples yielded on average approximately 800,000 unique TCRB clonotypes, compared with some 89,000 from blood samples.

The sequence joins TRBV7-9 to TRBJ1-5, and TRBD1 matches 10 of the central bases. The receptor's source is a girl under three years old with a congenital heart defect. Donor details come from another sample of the same person, matched by shared clones. Sequenced material: thymocytes. The CDR3 in this case is CASSRQGARQPQHF. The sequence in DNA is TGTGCCAGCAGTCGACAGGGGGCAAGGCAGCCCCAGCATTTT. Here the CDR3 is joined to the reference TRBV7-9 and TRBJ1-5 genes, and the full variable domain is: DTGVSQNPRHKITKRGQNVTFRCDPISEHNRLYWYRQTLGQGPEFLTYFQNEAQLEKSRLLSDRFSAERPKGSFSTLEIQRTEQGDSAMYLCASSRQGARQPQHFGDGTRLSIL.